This passage covers 2 T cell receptor beta chains from one sample sequenced in a study of T cells in pancreatic ductal adenocarcinoma. Using immunoSEQ multiplex PCR, the repertoire was profiled, and TCRdb retains in-frame clones only, with some absent. This table has about 17,000 clones, 88% appearing once. No neoadjuvant therapy was given to the selected pancreatic ductal adenocarcinoma patients before their surgery. The sequenced material came from PBMCs. The source is a human donor with pancreatic ductal adenocarcinoma.

V and J are TRBV18 and TRBJ2-1, with 8 nucleotides matching TRBD1. The CDR3 loop spans 15 amino acids. Germline V gene lookup returns CDR1 KGHSH and CDR2 LQKENI. The junction had 10 bases not matched to a gene; V was cut back by 6 bases and J by 6 bases. The CDR3 sequence is CASSQRQGRFNEQFF. The CDR3 nucleotides are TGTGCCAGCTCTCAAAGACAGGGGAGATTCAATGAGCAGTTCTTC. The full variable domain, its missing parts supplied by reference TRBV18 and TRBJ2-1, is NAGVMQNPRHLVRRRGQEARLRCSPMKGHSHVYWYRQLPEEGLKFMVYLQKENIIDESGMPKERFSAEFPKEGPSILRIQQVVRGDSAAYFCASSQRQGRFNEQFFGPGTRLTVL.

The chain carries TRBV2 and TRBJ1-3; 7 nucleotides agree with TRBD1. Germline V CDR1 and CDR2: SNHLY, FYNNEI. Unmatched junction bases numbered 8, after V lost 6 bases and J lost 0 bases. The CDR3 spans 16 residues. This chain's CDR3 is CASSQGQVNSGNTIYF. DNA of the CDR3: TGTGCCAGCAGCCAAGGACAGGTTAACTCTGGAAACACCATATATTTT.